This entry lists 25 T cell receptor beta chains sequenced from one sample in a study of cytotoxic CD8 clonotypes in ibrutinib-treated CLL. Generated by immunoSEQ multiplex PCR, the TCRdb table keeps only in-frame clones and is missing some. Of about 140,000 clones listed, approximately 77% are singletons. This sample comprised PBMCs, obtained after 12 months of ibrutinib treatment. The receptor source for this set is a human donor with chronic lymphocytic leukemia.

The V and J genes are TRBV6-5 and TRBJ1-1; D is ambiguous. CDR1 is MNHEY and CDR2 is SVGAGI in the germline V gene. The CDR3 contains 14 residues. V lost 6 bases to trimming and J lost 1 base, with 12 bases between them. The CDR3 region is CASSALWSNTEAFF. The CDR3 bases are TGTGCCAGCAGCGCCTTGTGGTCGAACACTGAAGCTTTCTTT.

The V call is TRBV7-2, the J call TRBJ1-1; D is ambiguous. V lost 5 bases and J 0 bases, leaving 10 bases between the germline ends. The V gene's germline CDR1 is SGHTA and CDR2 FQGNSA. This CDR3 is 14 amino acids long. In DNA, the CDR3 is TGTGCCAGCAGCCCAAAGGGCATGAACACTGAAGCTTTCTTT. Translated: CASSPKGMNTEAFF.

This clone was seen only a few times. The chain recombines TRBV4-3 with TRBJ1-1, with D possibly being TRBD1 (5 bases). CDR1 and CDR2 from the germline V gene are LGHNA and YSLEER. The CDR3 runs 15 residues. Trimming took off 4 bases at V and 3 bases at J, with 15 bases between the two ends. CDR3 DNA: TGCGCCAGCAGCCGCTTTCTGGGGGAGTACACTGAAGCTTTCTTT. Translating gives CASSRFLGEYTEAFF.

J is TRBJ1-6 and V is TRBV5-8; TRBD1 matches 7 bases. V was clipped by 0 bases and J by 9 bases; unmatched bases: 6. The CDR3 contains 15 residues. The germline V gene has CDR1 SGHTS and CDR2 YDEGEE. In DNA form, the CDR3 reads TGTGCCAGCAGCTTGGGTGGGACAGTGAGTTCACCCCTCCACTTT. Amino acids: CASSLGGTVSSPLHF.

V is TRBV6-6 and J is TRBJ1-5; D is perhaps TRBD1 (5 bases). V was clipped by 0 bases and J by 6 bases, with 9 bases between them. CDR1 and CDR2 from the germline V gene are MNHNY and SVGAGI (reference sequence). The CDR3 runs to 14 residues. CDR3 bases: TGTGCCAGCAGTTACTCACAGGTTGGTCAGCCCCAGCATTTT. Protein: CASSYSQVGQPQHF.

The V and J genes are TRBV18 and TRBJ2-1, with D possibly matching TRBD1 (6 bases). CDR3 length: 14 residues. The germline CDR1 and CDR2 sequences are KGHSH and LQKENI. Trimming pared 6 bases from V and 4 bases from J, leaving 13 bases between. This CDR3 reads CASSRDTSYNEQFF. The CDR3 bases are TGTGCCAGCTCCAGGGACACCTCATACAATGAGCAGTTCTTC. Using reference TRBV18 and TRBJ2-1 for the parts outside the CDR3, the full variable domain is NAGVMQNPRHLVRRRGQEARLRCSPMKGHSHVYWYRQLPEEGLKFMVYLQKENIIDESGMPKERFSAEFPKEGPSILRIQQVVRGDSAAYFCASSRDTSYNEQFFGPGTRLTVL.

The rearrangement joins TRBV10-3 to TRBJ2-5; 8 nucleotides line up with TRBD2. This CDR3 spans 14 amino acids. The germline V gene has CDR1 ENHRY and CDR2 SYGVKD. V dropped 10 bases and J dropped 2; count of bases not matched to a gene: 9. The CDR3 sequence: CATTKAGAQETQYF. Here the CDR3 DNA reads TGTGCCACGACTAAAGCGGGGGCACAAGAGACCCAGTACTTC.

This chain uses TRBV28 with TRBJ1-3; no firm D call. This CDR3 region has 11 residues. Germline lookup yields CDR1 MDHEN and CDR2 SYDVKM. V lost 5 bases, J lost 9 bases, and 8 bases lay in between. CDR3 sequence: CASSPGVTIYF. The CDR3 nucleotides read TGTGCCAGCAGTCCCGGGGTCACCATATATTTT.

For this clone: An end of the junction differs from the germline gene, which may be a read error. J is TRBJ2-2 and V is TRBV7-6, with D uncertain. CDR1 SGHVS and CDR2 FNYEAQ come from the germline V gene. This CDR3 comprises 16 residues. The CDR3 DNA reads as TGTGCCAGCAGCTCCGCAAGGTTAGGGAACCCCGGGGAGCTGTTTTTT. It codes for CASSSARLGNPGELFF.

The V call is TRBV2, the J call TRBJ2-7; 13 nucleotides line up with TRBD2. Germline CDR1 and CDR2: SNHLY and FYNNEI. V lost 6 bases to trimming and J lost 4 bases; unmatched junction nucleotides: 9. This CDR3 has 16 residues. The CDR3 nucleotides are TGTGCCAGCAGCCCAACTAGCGGGAGGGCCGGTTACGAGCAGTACTTC. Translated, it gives CASSPTSGRAGYEQYF.

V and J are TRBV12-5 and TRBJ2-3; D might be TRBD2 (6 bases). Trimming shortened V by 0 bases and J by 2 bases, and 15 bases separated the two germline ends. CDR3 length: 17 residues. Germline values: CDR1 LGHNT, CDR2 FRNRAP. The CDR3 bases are TGTGCTAGTGGTTTGGTAATTTCGGGAGCACCCACAGATACGCAGTATTTT. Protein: CASGLVISGAPTDTQYF.

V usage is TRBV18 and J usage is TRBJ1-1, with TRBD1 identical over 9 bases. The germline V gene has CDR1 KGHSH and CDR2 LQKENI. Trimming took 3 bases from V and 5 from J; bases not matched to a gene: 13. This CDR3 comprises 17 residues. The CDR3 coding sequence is TGTGCCAGCTCACCGCGCGATGTACGACAGGGGGGGACTGAAGCTTTCTTT. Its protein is CASSPRDVRQGGTEAFF.

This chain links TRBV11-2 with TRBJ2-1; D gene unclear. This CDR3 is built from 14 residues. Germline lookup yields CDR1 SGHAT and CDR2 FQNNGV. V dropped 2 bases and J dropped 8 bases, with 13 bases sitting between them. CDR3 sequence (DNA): TGTGCCAGCAGCTTATTCCTAGGTCACGATGAGCAGTTCTTC. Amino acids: CASSLFLGHDEQFF.

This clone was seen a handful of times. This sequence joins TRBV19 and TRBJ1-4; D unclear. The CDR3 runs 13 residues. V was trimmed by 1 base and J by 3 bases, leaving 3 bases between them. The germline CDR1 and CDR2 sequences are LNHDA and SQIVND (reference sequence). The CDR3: CASSIGPNEKLFF. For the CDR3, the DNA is TGTGCCAGTAGTATAGGGCCTAATGAAAAACTGTTTTTT.

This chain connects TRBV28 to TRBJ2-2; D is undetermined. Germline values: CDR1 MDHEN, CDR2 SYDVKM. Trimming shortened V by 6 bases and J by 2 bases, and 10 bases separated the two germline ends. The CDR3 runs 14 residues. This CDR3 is CASRRAPNTGELFF. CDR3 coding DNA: TGTGCCAGCAGGCGCGCCCCTAACACCGGGGAGCTGTTTTTT.

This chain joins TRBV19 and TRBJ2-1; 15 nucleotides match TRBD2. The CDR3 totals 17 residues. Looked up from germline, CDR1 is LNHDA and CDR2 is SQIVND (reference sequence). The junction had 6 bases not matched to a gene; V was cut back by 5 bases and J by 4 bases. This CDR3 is CASSAGLAGGIYNEQFF. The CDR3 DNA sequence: TGTGCCAGTAGTGCGGGACTAGCGGGAGGAATATACAATGAGCAGTTCTTC.

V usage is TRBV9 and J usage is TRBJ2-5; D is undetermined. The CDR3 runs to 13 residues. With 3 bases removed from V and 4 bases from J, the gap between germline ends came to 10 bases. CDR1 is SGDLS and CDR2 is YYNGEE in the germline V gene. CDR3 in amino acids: CASSALAGETQYF. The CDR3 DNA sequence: TGTGCCAGCAGCGCGCTTGCTGGAGAGACCCAGTACTTC. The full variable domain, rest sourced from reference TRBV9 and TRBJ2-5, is DSGVTQTPKHLITATGQRVTLRCSPRSGDLSVYWYQQSLDQGLQFLIQYYNGEERAKGNILERFSAQQFPDLHSELNLSSLELGDSALYFCASSALAGETQYFGPGTRLLVL.

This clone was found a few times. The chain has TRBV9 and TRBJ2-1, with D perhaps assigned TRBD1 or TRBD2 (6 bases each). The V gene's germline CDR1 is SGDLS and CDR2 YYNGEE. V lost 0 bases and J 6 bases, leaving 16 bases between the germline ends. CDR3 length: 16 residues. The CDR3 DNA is TGTGCCAGCAGCGTAGCCTGGGGGGCTGGGGCCAATGAGCAGTTCTTC. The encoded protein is CASSVAWGAGANEQFF.

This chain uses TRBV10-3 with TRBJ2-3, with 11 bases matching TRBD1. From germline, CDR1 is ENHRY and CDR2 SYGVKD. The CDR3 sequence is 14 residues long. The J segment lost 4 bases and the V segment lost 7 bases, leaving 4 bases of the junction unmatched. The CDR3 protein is CAINGQGAADTQYF. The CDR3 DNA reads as TGTGCCATCAACGGACAGGGGGCTGCAGATACGCAGTATTTT.

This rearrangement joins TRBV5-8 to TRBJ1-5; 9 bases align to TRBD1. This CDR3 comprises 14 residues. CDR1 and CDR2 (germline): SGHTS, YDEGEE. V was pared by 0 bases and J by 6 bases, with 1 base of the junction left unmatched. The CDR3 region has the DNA TGTGCCAGCAGCTTGGGGGACAGGGTTCAGCCCCAGCATTTT. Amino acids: CASSLGDRVQPQHF. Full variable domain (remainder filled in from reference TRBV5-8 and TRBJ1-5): EAGVTQSPTHLIKTRGQQATLRCSPISGHTSVYWYQQALGLGLQFLLWYDEGEERNRGNFPPRFSGRQFPNYSSELNVNALELEDSALYLCASSLGDRVQPQHFGDGTRLSIL.

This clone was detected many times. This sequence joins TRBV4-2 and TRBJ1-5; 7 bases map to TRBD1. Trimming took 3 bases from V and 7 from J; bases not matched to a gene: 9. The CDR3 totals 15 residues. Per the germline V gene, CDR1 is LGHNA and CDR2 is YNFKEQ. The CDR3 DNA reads TGTGCCAGCAGCCAGATAGGGGACAGCGGGCAGCCCCAGCATTTT. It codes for CASSQIGDSGQPQHF.

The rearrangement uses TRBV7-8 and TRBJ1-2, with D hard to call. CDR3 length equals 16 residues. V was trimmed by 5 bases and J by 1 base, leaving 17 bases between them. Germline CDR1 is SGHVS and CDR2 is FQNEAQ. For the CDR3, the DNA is TGTGCCAGCAGCCTTCTTAGAGTAGGCAGTAACTATGGCTACACCTTC. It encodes CASSLLRVGSNYGYTF.

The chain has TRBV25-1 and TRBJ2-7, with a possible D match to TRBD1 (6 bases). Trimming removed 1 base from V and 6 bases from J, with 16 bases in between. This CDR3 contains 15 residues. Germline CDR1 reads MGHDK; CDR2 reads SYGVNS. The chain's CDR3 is CASSESGTARGEQYF. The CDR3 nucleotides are TGTGCCAGCAGTGAATCAGGGACGGCCAGGGGCGAGCAGTACTTC.

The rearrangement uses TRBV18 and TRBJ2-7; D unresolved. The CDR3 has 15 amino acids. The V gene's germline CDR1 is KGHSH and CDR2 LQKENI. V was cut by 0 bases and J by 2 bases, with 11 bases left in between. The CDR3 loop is CASSPPGSVAYEQYF. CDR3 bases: TGTGCCAGCTCACCACCAGGTTCAGTTGCCTACGAGCAGTACTTC.

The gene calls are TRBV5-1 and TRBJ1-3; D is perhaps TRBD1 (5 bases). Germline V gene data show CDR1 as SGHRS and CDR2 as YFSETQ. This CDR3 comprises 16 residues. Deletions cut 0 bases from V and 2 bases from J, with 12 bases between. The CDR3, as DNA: TGCGCCAGCAGCTTGGCCTGGGGGACTCCTGGAAACACCATATATTTT. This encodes CASSLAWGTPGNTIYF.